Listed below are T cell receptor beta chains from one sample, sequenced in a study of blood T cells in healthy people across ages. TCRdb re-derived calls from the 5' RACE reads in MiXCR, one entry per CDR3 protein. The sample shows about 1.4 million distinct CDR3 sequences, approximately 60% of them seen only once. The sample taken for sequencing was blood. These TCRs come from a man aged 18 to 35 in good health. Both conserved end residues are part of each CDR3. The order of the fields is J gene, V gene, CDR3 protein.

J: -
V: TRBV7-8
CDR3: CASSLRAGAHEQYF

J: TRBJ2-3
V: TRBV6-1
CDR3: CASSDRDPHPDTQYF

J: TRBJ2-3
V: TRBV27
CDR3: CASSFRDKSPTDTQYF

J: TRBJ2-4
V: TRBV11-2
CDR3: CASSPQSRQAKNIQYF

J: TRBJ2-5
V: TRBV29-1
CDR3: CSSRGTGRKETQYF

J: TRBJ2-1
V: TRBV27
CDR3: CASSPGTAKQFF

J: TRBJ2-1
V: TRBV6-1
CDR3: CASSERLLAEQFF

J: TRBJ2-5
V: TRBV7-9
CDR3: CASSLLDRTTQETQYF

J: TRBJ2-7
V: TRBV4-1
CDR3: CASSPPLARPYEQYF

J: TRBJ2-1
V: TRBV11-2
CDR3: CAEGDASYNEQFF